The 10 T cell receptor beta chains listed next were all sequenced from one sample in a study of blood T cell repertoires in COVID-19. The assay was immunoSEQ multiplex PCR, and TCRdb's table has in-frame clones only and misses some. The sample includes approximately 290,000 clones, about 89% of them seen just once. Input material: peripheral blood. The receptors stem from a man aged 30-40 years with acute or convalescent COVID-19.

This clone was seen only once. The rearrangement links TRBV10-2 to TRBJ1-3, with no clear D. V lost 3 bases to trimming and J lost 3 bases, with 15 bases between them. The CDR3 extends over 16 amino acids. Germline CDR1 reads WSHSY; CDR2 reads SAAADI. The CDR3 loop is CASSEFASSNGNTIYF. The CDR3 region has the DNA TGCGCCAGCAGTGAATTTGCGTCCTCCAATGGAAACACCATATATTTT.

The rearrangement joins TRBV19 to TRBJ2-3, with TRBD2 matching over 11 bases. Germline V gives CDR1 LNHDA, CDR2 SQIVND (reference sequence). The CDR3 contains 16 residues. V was pared by 5 bases and J by 5 bases, with 9 bases of the junction left unmatched. The CDR3 spells CASSPLGLAGGDTQYF. The CDR3 nucleotides are TGTGCCAGTAGTCCCCTTGGGCTAGCGGGAGGAGATACGCAGTATTTT.

The V and J genes are TRBV9 and TRBJ1-4; D is undetermined. The CDR3 is 14 amino acids. V shed 6 bases and J shed 0 bases, with 9 bases lying between them. CDR1 is SGDLS, CDR2 YYNGEE, per germline. The CDR3 DNA is TGTGCCAGCAATCGAGGGCCAACTAATGAAAAACTGTTTTTT. Amino acids: CASNRGPTNEKLFF.

The chain employs TRBV28 and TRBJ1-4, with TRBD1 matching over 10 bases. In germline, CDR1 is MDHEN, CDR2 SYDVKM. The trim removed 3 bases at V and 0 bases at J, leaving 1 base unmatched. The CDR3 totals 16 residues. The CDR3 reads CASSLTGGTTNEKLFF. The CDR3 DNA reads TGTGCCAGCAGTTTGACAGGGGGCACAACTAATGAAAAACTGTTTTTT. The full variable domain, completed using reference TRBV28 and TRBJ1-4, is DVKVTQSSRYLVKRTGEKVFLECVQDMDHENMFWYRQDPGLGLRLIYFSYDVKMKEKGDIPEGYSVSREKKERFSLILESASTNQTSMYLCASSLTGGTTNEKLFFGSGTQLSVL.

The chain carries TRBV27 and TRBJ2-7; the match to TRBD1 covers 8 bases. The germline CDR1 and CDR2 sequences are MNHEY and SMNVEV (reference sequence). The CDR3 loop spans 17 amino acids. Trimming at V came to 2 bases and at J to 4 bases, leaving 13 bases not matched to a gene. The CDR3 nucleotides are TGTGCCAGCAGTTTAACGGGGGACAGGCCATTTGAATACGAGCAGTACTTC. It encodes CASSLTGDRPFEYEQYF.

The chain has TRBV20-1 and TRBJ1-2; D gene ambiguous. V shed 3 bases and J shed 8 bases, with 10 bases lying between them. CDR3 size: 11 residues. Germline V gene lookup returns CDR1 DFQATT and CDR2 SNEGSKA (reference sequence). CDR3 sequence (DNA): TGCAGTGCTAGTCTTCGGGAAGGCTACACCTTC. It encodes CSASLREGYTF.

The rearrangement joins TRBV6-6 to TRBJ1-2; no clear D. V was clipped by 6 bases and J by 0 bases, with 8 bases between them. Germline V CDR1 and CDR2: MNHNY, SVGAGI (reference sequence). This CDR3 comprises 13 residues. The CDR3 loop reads CASSLTANYGYTF. The CDR3 bases are TGTGCCAGCAGCCTCACAGCTAACTATGGCTACACCTTC.

The CDR3 DNA reads TGTGCCACTGTTGGGGCCTCAACGGGGGACACTGAAGCTTTCTTT. It is translated as CATVGASTGDTEAFF. This chain links TRBV28 with TRBJ1-1; possible D gene TRBD1, 5 bases. V was trimmed by 10 bases and J by 3 bases, leaving 21 bases between them. The CDR3 spans 15 residues. Germline loops: CDR1 MDHEN, CDR2 SYDVKM.

Details on this clone: This specimen includes other DNA sequences encoding the same CDR3. J is TRBJ1-1 and V is TRBV12-3 or TRBV12-4, with D perhaps TRBD1 (6 bases). This CDR3 contains 13 residues. V dropped 3 bases and J dropped 1 base, with 6 bases sitting between them. CDR3 region: CASSFRGNTEAFF. The CDR3 nucleotides read TGTGCCAGCAGTTTCAGGGGGAACACTGAAGCTTTCTTT.

In nucleotides, the CDR3 is TGTGCCAGCAGCTACCGACAGAACACAGATACGCAGTATTTT. The encoded protein is CASSYRQNTDTQYF. The chain combines TRBV3-1 (or the pseudogene TRBV3-2) with TRBJ2-3; maybe TRBD1 (5 bases). This CDR3 contains 14 residues. CDR1 and CDR2 from the germline V gene are LGHDT and YNNKEL (reference sequence). The germline V and J ends were trimmed by 5 bases and 2 bases, with 11 bases remaining between them.